This is a list of T cell receptor beta chains from one sample in a study of T-cell reconstitution after alpha-beta-depleted transplantation in children. In TCRdb, the PCR reads were re-called with MiXCR into one record per CDR3 protein. The profile covers about 610,000 distinct CDR3 sequences, with 10% appearing a single time and roughly 4% taken by the ten largest. Sequencing was performed on PBMCs from the stem cell graft donor, taken from the stem cell graft. Receptor source: a human donor who donated a stem cell graft to a child with acute myeloid leukemia. CDR3s include the opening cysteine and the closing phenylalanine or tryptophan. A D gene is named only where the DNA matches it firmly. Clone size is not always given. Where it is, it says once, few, many or a class for expanded clones.

len: 14; j_gene: TRBJ1-1; d_gene: .; v_gene: TRBV28; abundance: .; CDR3nt: TGTGCCAGCAGTAAAATTAGGGGTGTCACTGAAGCTTTCTTT; CDR3aa: CASSKIRGVTEAFF
len: 14; j_gene: TRBJ2-7; d_gene: .; v_gene: TRBV27; abundance: .; CDR3nt: TGTGCCAGCAGTTTAAGGTCTAGGGACTTAGAGCAGTACTTC; CDR3aa: CASSLRSRDLEQYF
len: 14; j_gene: TRBJ1-1; d_gene: .; v_gene: TRBV5-6; abundance: few; CDR3nt: TGTGCCAGCAACCGACAGTTCATGAACACTGAAGCTTTCTTT; CDR3aa: CASNRQFMNTEAFF
len: 13; j_gene: TRBJ2-5; d_gene: .; v_gene: TRBV30; abundance: .; CDR3nt: TGTGCCTGGAGCCCCAAGGGTGTGGAGACCCAGTACTTC; CDR3aa: CAWSPKGVETQYF
len: 12; j_gene: TRBJ2-1; d_gene: TRBD2; v_gene: TRBV20-1; abundance: few; CDR3nt: TGCAGTGCCTGGACTAGCGGGACTCGACAGTTCTTC; CDR3aa: CSAWTSGTRQFF
len: 13; j_gene: TRBJ2-7; d_gene: .; v_gene: TRBV28; abundance: few; CDR3nt: TGTGCCAGCACGCCGGCAGACCTCAGCGAGCAGTACTTC; CDR3aa: CASTPADLSEQYF
len: 15; j_gene: TRBJ2-1; d_gene: .; v_gene: TRBV3-1; abundance: .; CDR3nt: TGTGCCAGCAGCCAAGCCTCTCCTGGGCTAAATGAGCAGTTCTTC; CDR3aa: CASSQASPGLNEQFF
len: 18; j_gene: TRBJ2-6; d_gene: TRBD1; v_gene: TRBV7-8; abundance: many; CDR3nt: TGTGCCAGCAGCAGTGAAGGGACAGCCTTCTCTGGGGCCAACGTCCTGACTTTC; CDR3aa: CASSSEGTAFSGANVLTF
len: 15; j_gene: TRBJ2-4; d_gene: TRBD2; v_gene: TRBV29-1; abundance: many; CDR3nt: TGCAGCGTCCAGCGGCCTAGCGGGATCCAAAACATTCAGTACTTC; CDR3aa: CSVQRPSGIQNIQYF
len: 17; j_gene: TRBJ1-1; d_gene: .; v_gene: TRBV28; abundance: .; CDR3nt: TGTGCCAGCAGTTTATGGAGGGGGGGGGGCGCGGGGACTGAAGCTTTCTTT; CDR3aa: CASSLWRGGGAGTEAFF
len: 14; j_gene: TRBJ2-1; d_gene: .; v_gene: TRBV20-1; abundance: .; CDR3nt: TGCAGTGCTAGGACCGGAGATGAGTGGGGTGAGCAGTTCTTC; CDR3aa: CSARTGDEWGEQFF
len: 14; j_gene: TRBJ2-1; d_gene: .; v_gene: TRBV18; abundance: .; CDR3nt: TGTGCCAGCTCACCACAAGACGGGTATGGTGAGCAGTTCTTC; CDR3aa: CASSPQDGYGEQFF
len: 15; j_gene: TRBJ1-5; d_gene: TRBD1; v_gene: TRBV7-8; abundance: .; CDR3nt: TGTGCCCCCACGGCGGGACAGGTGTTAAATCAGCCCCAGCATTTT; CDR3aa: CAPTAGQVLNQPQHF
len: 13; j_gene: TRBJ2-1; d_gene: .; v_gene: TRBV25-1; abundance: .; CDR3nt: TGTGCCAGCAGTTCCTCTATGGCCAATGAGCAGTTCTTC; CDR3aa: CASSSSMANEQFF
len: 14; j_gene: TRBJ2-1; d_gene: .; v_gene: TRBV6-2/TRBV6-3; abundance: .; CDR3nt: TGTGCCAGCAGTTACGGTCTTTTAAACAATGAGCAGTTCTTC; CDR3aa: CASSYGLLNNEQFF
len: 16; j_gene: TRBJ2-3; d_gene: TRBD2; v_gene: TRBV7-3; abundance: .; CDR3nt: TGTGCCAGCAGCTTAACTGGCGGGAGGGTAACAGATACGCAGTATTTT; CDR3aa: CASSLTGGRVTDTQYF
len: 14; j_gene: TRBJ2-2; d_gene: .; v_gene: TRBV20-1; abundance: many; CDR3nt: TGCAGTGCTAGAGAAAGCGAGAACACCGGGGAGCTGTTTTTT; CDR3aa: CSARESENTGELFF
len: 16; j_gene: TRBJ2-5; d_gene: .; v_gene: TRBV28; abundance: .; CDR3nt: TGTGCCAGCAGCCTCTTCGGTAGAGGGACCCAAGAGACCCAGTACTTC; CDR3aa: CASSLFGRGTQETQYF
len: 15; j_gene: TRBJ1-1; d_gene: .; v_gene: TRBV12-3/TRBV12-4; abundance: .; CDR3nt: TGTGCCAGCAGTACGCGGACGGGTAAAGACACTGAAGCTTGCTTT; CDR3aa: CASSTRTGKDTEACF
len: 15; j_gene: TRBJ1-1; d_gene: .; v_gene: TRBV2; abundance: few; CDR3nt: TGTGCCAGCAGTACGGGACCGGCAGGGCACACTGAAGCTTTCTTT; CDR3aa: CASSTGPAGHTEAFF
len: 13; j_gene: TRBJ2-1; d_gene: .; v_gene: TRBV28; abundance: many; CDR3nt: TGTGCCAGCAGTCTGGAAGTCCGCAATGAGCAGTTCTTC; CDR3aa: CASSLEVRNEQFF
len: 15; j_gene: TRBJ2-7; d_gene: TRBD2; v_gene: TRBV30; abundance: .; CDR3nt: TGTGCCTGGAGGACAGCGGGACTAGAGAACTACGAGCAGTACTTC; CDR3aa: CAWRTAGLENYEQYF
len: 13; j_gene: TRBJ2-3; d_gene: .; v_gene: TRBV20-1; abundance: .; CDR3nt: TGCAGTGCTAGAGATGTCCGCACAGATACGCAGTATTTT; CDR3aa: CSARDVRTDTQYF
len: 15; j_gene: TRBJ2-7; d_gene: .; v_gene: TRBV7-2; abundance: .; CDR3nt: TGTGCCAGCAGCCTTAGGGCGGCTGGGTACGACGAGCAGTACTTC; CDR3aa: CASSLRAAGYDEQYF
len: 16; j_gene: TRBJ2-1; d_gene: TRBD2; v_gene: TRBV20-1; abundance: few; CDR3nt: TGCAGTGCTAGAGATCTCGTGACTAGCGTATACAATGAGCAGTTCTTC; CDR3aa: CSARDLVTSVYNEQFF
len: 15; j_gene: TRBJ2-1; d_gene: TRBD2; v_gene: TRBV5-1; abundance: few; CDR3nt: TGCGCCAGCAGCTTTGGACTAGCGGGTTCCAATGAGCAGTTCTTC; CDR3aa: CASSFGLAGSNEQFF
len: 15; j_gene: TRBJ2-3; d_gene: TRBD2; v_gene: TRBV3-1; abundance: few; CDR3nt: TGTGCCAGCAGACGAGGACTAGCGGGAGCAGGCGCGCAGTATTTT; CDR3aa: CASRRGLAGAGAQYF
len: 15; j_gene: TRBJ2-5; d_gene: .; v_gene: TRBV7-2; abundance: once; CDR3nt: TGTGCCAGCAGTCTCCTACCTACCCAAGAGGAGACCCAGTACTTC; CDR3aa: CASSLLPTQEETQYF
len: 14; j_gene: TRBJ2-1; d_gene: TRBD1; v_gene: TRBV20-1; abundance: few; CDR3nt: TGCAGTGCGCGCGGGACAGGGGCTTACAATGAGCAGTTCTTC; CDR3aa: CSARGTGAYNEQFF
len: 17; j_gene: TRBJ2-7; d_gene: TRBD2; v_gene: TRBV29-1; abundance: .; CDR3nt: TGCAGCGTTGAAGGGGAACCAGGAGCGGGAGGATTCTACGAGCAGTACTTC; CDR3aa: CSVEGEPGAGGFYEQYF
len: 12; j_gene: TRBJ2-1; d_gene: .; v_gene: TRBV30; abundance: few; CDR3nt: TGTGCCTGGAGCCCGAATAGGATTGAGCAGTTCTTC; CDR3aa: CAWSPNRIEQFF
len: 16; j_gene: TRBJ1-4; d_gene: .; v_gene: TRBV15; abundance: few; CDR3nt: TGTGCCACCAGCAGAGTGAACAGCTTTATTAATGAAAAACTGTTTTTT; CDR3aa: CATSRVNSFINEKLFF
len: 13; j_gene: TRBJ2-7; d_gene: .; v_gene: TRBV29-1; abundance: many; CDR3nt: TGCAGCGTTCTTTCGCGGTCAGGAAACGAGCAGTACTTC; CDR3aa: CSVLSRSGNEQYF
len: 15; j_gene: TRBJ1-3; d_gene: .; v_gene: TRBV11-2; abundance: .; CDR3nt: TGTGCCAGCAGCCGTGACGGGGGAGCTGGAAACACCATATATTTT; CDR3aa: CASSRDGGAGNTIYF
len: 13; j_gene: TRBJ2-7; d_gene: .; v_gene: TRBV6-6; abundance: .; CDR3nt: TGTGCCAGCAGGTCAGGGGACGCCTACGAGCAGTACTTC; CDR3aa: CASRSGDAYEQYF
len: 17; j_gene: TRBJ1-1; d_gene: TRBD1; v_gene: TRBV5-1; abundance: .; CDR3nt: TGCGCCAGCAGCGCACAAGGGGGCTCAAAGGTGAACACTGAAGCTTTCTTT; CDR3aa: CASSAQGGSKVNTEAFF
len: 15; j_gene: TRBJ2-1; d_gene: .; v_gene: TRBV7-2; abundance: .; CDR3nt: TGTGCCAGCAGTTTAGGGCCGGACCCCTACAATGAGCAGTTCTTC; CDR3aa: CASSLGPDPYNEQFF
len: 14; j_gene: TRBJ1-1; d_gene: TRBD1; v_gene: TRBV12-3/TRBV12-4; abundance: many; CDR3nt: TGTGCCAGCAGTTTAAGGGGGCAGAACACTGAAGCTTTCTTT; CDR3aa: CASSLRGQNTEAFF
len: 14; j_gene: TRBJ2-5; d_gene: TRBD2; v_gene: TRBV20-1; abundance: few; CDR3nt: TGCAGTGCCGGAGGGTACTGGGGGGGAGAGACCCAGTACTTC; CDR3aa: CSAGGYWGGETQYF
len: 15; j_gene: TRBJ2-1; d_gene: TRBD2; v_gene: TRBV9; abundance: .; CDR3nt: TGTGCCAGCAGCCCGCGGGAGGGCGGATCCCATGAGCAGTTCTTC; CDR3aa: CASSPREGGSHEQFF